This TCR beta chain was recovered during a study of T cell responses to AZD1222 COVID-19 vaccine. Study as a whole: The study pooled second doses at about 4 or about 12 weeks. Study-level points and caveats: Spike-specific TCR breadth and depth both grew after two AZD1222 doses.

V shed 0 bases and J 7 bases; nucleotides not matched to a gene: 4. CDR1 is SGDLS and CDR2 is YYNGEE in the germline V gene. The CDR3 loop spans 16 amino acids. Clones were read by immunoSEQ multiplex PCR, and TCRdb kept only the in-frame ones, dropping some. The sample includes some 140,000 clones, 85% to 90% of them seen just once. With regard to this clone: The antigen is not known.

The starting material was peripheral blood, obtained on day 0 of AZD1222 vaccination. This chain uses TRBV9 with TRBJ2-1, with 13 nucleotides matching TRBD2. This receptor was obtained from an adult in good health. This CDR3 is CASSVGGTSGINEQFF. The DNA for the CDR3 is TGTGCCAGCAGCGTAGGGGGGACTAGCGGGATAAATGAGCAGTTCTTC.